This T cell receptor beta chain comes out of a study of TIL therapy for anti-PD-1-resistant metastatic lung cancer. Study context: Median tumor mutation burden was 1.5 mutations per megabase.

This sample's time point: pre-treatment sample, taken before nivolumab and TIL therapy. Tumor tissue came from excised metastases, mostly pleural nodules or supraclavicular lymph nodes. Deletions cut 3 bases from V and 6 bases from J, with 11 bases between. The CDR3 length is 13 residues. CDR1 is LNHDA and CDR2 is SQIVND in the germline V gene (reference sequence). Sequencing used immunoSEQ v3. TCRdb's copy holds only in-frame clones and misses some; the assay was immunoSEQ multiplex PCR. The data show 50,000 or so clones, 55% to 75% seen once. The sequence came from a person between 30 and 80 years old with non-small cell lung cancer. The sample here was tumor tissue, taken at baseline. This sequence joins TRBV19 and TRBJ1-2; possible D gene TRBD1, 6 bases. Here the CDR3 DNA reads TGTGCCAGTAGTATTCGGGGGGCCCATGGCTACACCTTC. This encodes CASSIRGAHGYTF.